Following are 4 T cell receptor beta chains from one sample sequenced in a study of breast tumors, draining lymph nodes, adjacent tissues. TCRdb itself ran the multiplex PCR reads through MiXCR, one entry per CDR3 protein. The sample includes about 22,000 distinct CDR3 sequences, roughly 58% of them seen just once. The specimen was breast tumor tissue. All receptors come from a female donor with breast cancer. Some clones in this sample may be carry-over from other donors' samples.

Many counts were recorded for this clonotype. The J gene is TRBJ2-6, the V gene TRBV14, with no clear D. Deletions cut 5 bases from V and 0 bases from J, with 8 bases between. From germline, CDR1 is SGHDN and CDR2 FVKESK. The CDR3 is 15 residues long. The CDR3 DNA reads TGTGCCAGCAGCTCGACTCACTCTGGGGCCAACGTCCTGACTTTC. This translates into CASSSTHSGANVLTF. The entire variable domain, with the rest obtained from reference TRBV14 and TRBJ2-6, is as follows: EAGVTQFPSHSVIEKGQTVTLRCDPISGHDNLYWYRRVMGKEIKFLLHFVKESKQDESGMPNNRFLAERTGGTYSTLKVQPAELEDSGVYFCASSSTHSGANVLTFGAGSRLTVL.

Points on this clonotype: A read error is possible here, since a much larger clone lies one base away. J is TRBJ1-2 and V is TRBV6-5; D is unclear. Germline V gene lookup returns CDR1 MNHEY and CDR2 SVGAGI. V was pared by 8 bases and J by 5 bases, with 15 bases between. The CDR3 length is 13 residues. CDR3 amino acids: CASGKGRLYGYTF. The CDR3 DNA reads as TGTGCCAGCGGTAAAGGACGCCTTTATGGCTACACCTTC.

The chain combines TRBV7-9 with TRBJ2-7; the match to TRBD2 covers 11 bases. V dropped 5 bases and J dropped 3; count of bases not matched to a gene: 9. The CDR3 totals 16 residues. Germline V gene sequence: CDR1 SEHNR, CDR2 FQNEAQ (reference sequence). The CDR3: CASSQAGTSGHYEQYF. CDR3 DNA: TGTGCCAGCAGCCAGGCAGGGACTAGCGGCCACTACGAGCAGTACTTC.

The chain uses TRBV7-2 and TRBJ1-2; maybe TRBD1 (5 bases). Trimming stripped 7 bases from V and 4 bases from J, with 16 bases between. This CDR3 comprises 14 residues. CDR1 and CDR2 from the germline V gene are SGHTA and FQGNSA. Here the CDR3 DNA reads TGTGCCAGCACCTTGAGCCGGGACTTCTATGGCTACACCTTC. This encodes CASTLSRDFYGYTF.